This TCR beta chain is from a study of OX40 agonist ivuxolimab in advanced cancers. The study's findings and limits: Expanded peripheral T cell antigen specificity was not determined.

Regarding this clone: Its antigen remains unknown.

CDR1 is SGHVS, CDR2 FNYEAQ, per germline. CDR3 length equals 17 residues. V lost 5 bases to trimming and J lost 1 base, with 15 bases between them. Clones were sequenced by immunoSEQ multiplex PCR, and TCRdb holds only the in-frame ones, with some missing. The repertoire holds 60,000 to 80,000 clones, with approximately 85% as singletons. This receptor was obtained from an adult with an advanced solid tumor such as melanoma, head and neck, liver or kidney cancer. The sample consisted of CD4+ or CD8+ T cells sorted from blood, taken in a trial of the OX40 agonist ivuxolimab. The chain joins TRBV7-6 to TRBJ1-6; the D is unclear. The CDR3 nucleotides are TGTGCCAGCAGCGCAGGACTGGCCAGGTCCTATAATTCACCCCTCCACTTT. Translating it yields CASSAGLARSYNSPLHF.